A selection of T cell receptor beta chains follows, all from one sample in a study of CD8+ T cells in alopecia areata. Assay: immunoSEQ multiplex PCR; the TCRdb copy retains only in-frame clones and omits some. The data contain approximately 180,000 clones, about 66% of them singletons. Material: CD8+ T cells sorted from blood, obtained at week 0. The receptors were sampled from a human donor with alopecia areata. Both conserved end residues are part of each CDR3. The order of the fields is clone size, D gene, V gene, J gene, CDR3 DNA, CDR3 protein. A D gene is named only where the DNA matches it firmly. Clone sizes are given selectively: once, few, many, or a class where the clone is expanded.

>few|TRBD1|TRBV19|TRBJ2-7
TGTGCCAGTAGCCCCGGACAGGGAAGTGGCTACGAGCAGTACTTC
CASSPGQGSGYEQYF
>NA|NA|TRBV9|TRBJ2-3
TGTGCCAGCAGTTTACTAGGATCAGATACGCAGTATTTT
CASSLLGSDTQYF
>once|NA|TRBV29-1|TRBJ1-4
TGCAGCGTGGCCCTGGCGGCATCTAATGAAAAACTGTTTTTT
CSVALAASNEKLFF
>few|NA|TRBV4-1|TRBJ1-2
TGCGCCAGCAGCCAAGAATCTCAACCTAACTATGGCTACACCTTC
CASSQESQPNYGYTF
>NA|NA|TRBV29-1|TRBJ2-6
TGCAGCGCCGTGGTCCGTGGAATATTTCTGACTTTC
CSAVVRGIFLTF
>NA|TRBD1|TRBV2|TRBJ2-1
TGTGCCAGCAGGGTCGGACAGGGGGTCTACAATGAGCAGTTCTTC
CASRVGQGVYNEQFF
>NA|NA|TRBV30|TRBJ1-1
TGTGCCTGGAGTGTCTCCTTCGGGGGGGGGACTGAAGCTTTCTTT
CAWSVSFGGGTEAFF
>few|TRBD2|TRBV7-9|TRBJ2-5
TGTGCCAGCAGCTCACGGGACTACCAGCCCCAAGAGACCCAGTACTTC
CASSSRDYQPQETQYF
>NA|NA|TRBV25-1|TRBJ1-2
TGTGCCAGCAGTGATTCCCACCAGGCAGTCTTC
CASSDSHQAVF
>NA|TRBD1|TRBV27|TRBJ1-2
TGTGCCAGCAGCAAGGGACAGTACTATGGCTACACCTTC
CASSKGQYYGYTF
>NA|NA|TRBV23-1|TRBJ2-1
TGCGCCAGCAGTCAACAGACCCTCGGTGGGGACTGTGAGCAGTTCTTC
CASSQQTLGGDCEQFF
>NA|TRBD2|TRBV2|TRBJ2-1
TGTGCCAACACCCGGGGGGACGGGCAGTTCTTC
CANTRGDGQFF
>few|TRBD1|TRBV29-1|TRBJ2-7
TGCAGCGCAAGACAGGGATCCTACGAGCAGTACTTC
CSARQGSYEQYF
>NA|NA|TRBV25-1|TRBJ2-2
TGTGCCACCTTCCCGGGCAACACCGGGGAGCTGTTTTTT
CATFPGNTGELFF
>NA|NA|TRBV11-1|TRBJ2-5
TGTGCCAGCAGCGCCCCCCTGGCGGGGGCTTTGGAGACCCAGTACTTC
CASSAPLAGALETQYF
>few|NA|TRBV7-9|TRBJ1-1
TGTGCCACCATGACCGGGTCGAACACTGAAGCTTTCTTT
CATMTGSNTEAFF
>NA|TRBD1|TRBV5-1|TRBJ1-1
TGCGCCAGCAGCCCGGACAGGGTTGAAGCTTTCTTT
CASSPDRVEAFF